One sample yielded the 22 T cell receptor beta chains listed below, sequenced in a study of technical replicates of blood from a few donors. The method was immunoSEQ multiplex PCR; TCRdb's version includes in-frame clones alone and lacks a portion of them. Of tens of thousands of clones detected, over 80% appear once; the ten largest clones hold 0.27%. Sequencing was done on a sample of T cells isolated from PBMCs. These receptors were taken from a human donor in good health.

Only one count was recorded for this clone. The CDR3 loop reads CASSIGTGRITEAFF. Written as DNA, the CDR3 is TGTGCCAGTAGTATAGGGACAGGGAGGATCACTGAAGCTTTCTTT. This rearrangement joins TRBV19 to TRBJ1-1; 8 nucleotides agree with TRBD1. CDR1 and CDR2 (germline): LNHDA, SQIVND (reference sequence). The CDR3 has 15 amino acids. J gave up 4 bases and V 1 base, and 5 bases lay outside the gene matches.

A word on this clone: The same CDR3 is also encoded by other DNA sequences in this sample. This rearrangement joins TRBV5-4 to TRBJ1-1; D unresolved. The V and J ends lost 2 bases and 3 bases respectively, with 8 bases between them. Germline V gene data show CDR1 as SGHNT and CDR2 as YYREEE (reference sequence). The CDR3 is made up of 13 amino acids. CDR3 protein: CASSLARDTEAFF. The CDR3 DNA sequence: TGTGCCAGCAGCTTAGCCCGGGACACTGAAGCTTTCTTT.

The chain couples TRBV4-1 to TRBJ1-6; D not resolved. Deletions cut 0 bases from V and 0 bases from J, with 6 bases between. The CDR3 is 16 amino acids. From germline, CDR1 is MGHRA and CDR2 YSYEKL. This CDR3 reads CASSQERSSYNSPLHF. CDR3 DNA sequence: TGCGCCAGCAGCCAAGAAAGGAGCTCCTATAATTCACCCCTCCACTTT.

The chain recombines TRBV7-9 with TRBJ1-2; D gene uncertain. The germline gives CDR1 SEHNR, CDR2 FQNEAQ (reference sequence). The germline V and J ends were trimmed by 1 base and 4 bases, with 16 bases remaining between them. This CDR3 comprises 16 residues. The CDR3 DNA reads as TGTGCCAGCAGCTTAGGAACGTCAGGATTGAGCTATGGCTACACCTTC. Translating gives CASSLGTSGLSYGYTF.

This sequence joins TRBV5-4 and TRBJ2-5; 13 bases are shared with TRBD2. In germline, CDR1 is SGHNT, CDR2 YYREEE (reference sequence). With V trimmed by 2 bases and J by 5 bases, 9 bases remained unmatched. There are 17 residues in the CDR3. CDR3 coding DNA: TGTGCCAGCAGCTTAGGGACTAGCGGGGTTTCAAGCGAGACCCAGTACTTC. Its protein is CASSLGTSGVSSETQYF.

The chain carries TRBV6-5 and TRBJ2-3; 14 bases are a match to TRBD2. The germline gives CDR1 MNHEY, CDR2 SVGAGI. Trimming took 6 bases from V and 4 from J; bases not matched to a gene: 6. The CDR3 spans 16 residues. The CDR3 loop is CASSYGLAGGPDTQYF. For the CDR3, the DNA is TGTGCCAGCAGCTACGGACTAGCGGGAGGTCCAGATACGCAGTATTTT.

This chain uses TRBV9 with TRBJ2-7, with 7 bases that match TRBD2. The germline CDR1 and CDR2 sequences are SGDLS and YYNGEE. V trimming: 0 bases; J trimming: 3 bases; junction bases outside the gene matches: 9. This CDR3 is 16 amino acids long. The CDR3 protein is CASSVGSAGAFYEQYF. CDR3 DNA sequence: TGTGCCAGCAGCGTAGGATCCGCGGGAGCTTTCTACGAGCAGTACTTC.

The chain joins TRBV7-3 to TRBJ2-5; 7 nucleotides align to TRBD2. V lost 4 bases and J lost 2; bases outside the gene matches: 7. The CDR3 is 15 amino acids. CDR1 and CDR2 (germline): SGHTA, FQGTGA. CDR3 bases: TGTGCCAGCAGCTCCAGCGGGACCACTCAAGAGACCCAGTACTTC. Protein product: CASSSSGTTQETQYF. Full variable domain (remainder filled in from reference TRBV7-3 and TRBJ2-5): GAGVSQTPSNKVTEKGKYVELRCDPISGHTALYWYRQSLGQGPEFLIYFQGTGAADDSGLPNDRFFAVRPEGSVSTLKIQRTERGDSAVYLCASSSSGTTQETQYFGPGTRLLVL.

The V call is TRBV4-1, the J call TRBJ1-2; no reliable D call. V lost 4 bases to trimming and J lost 7 bases, with 13 bases between them. The CDR3 is made up of 13 amino acids. CDR1 MGHRA and CDR2 YSYEKL come from the germline V gene. CDR3 residues: CASSPTDMAGYTF. CDR3 sequence (DNA): TGCGCCAGCAGCCCTACCGACATGGCTGGCTACACCTTC.

In its sample, this clone was seen once. This chain connects TRBV7-9 to TRBJ2-7; D ambiguous. The CDR3 is made up of 11 amino acids. The V end was cut by 2 bases, the J end by 3 bases, with 2 bases between. CDR1 is SEHNR and CDR2 is FQNEAQ in the germline V gene (reference sequence). The CDR3 DNA is TGTGCCAGCAGCTTACGCTACGAGCAGTACTTC. It is translated as CASSLRYEQYF.

The genes are TRBV19 and TRBJ1-1; a possible D gene is TRBD1 (6 bases). The V gene lost 7 bases and the J gene lost 2 bases, with 26 bases spanning the gap. This CDR3 region has 18 residues. The germline CDR1 and CDR2 sequences are LNHDA and SQIVND (reference sequence). The CDR3: CASILHFRGVGPNTEAFF. As DNA, the CDR3 is TGTGCCAGTATCCTACATTTCAGGGGTGTGGGGCCTAACACTGAAGCTTTCTTT.

The CDR3 DNA reads TGCGCCAGCTTTAAAGGGCAGGGTGACTATGGCTACACCTTC. Translated, it gives CASFKGQGDYGYTF. This sequence joins TRBV5-1 and TRBJ1-2; maybe TRBD1 (5 bases). The V gene lost 7 bases and the J gene lost 3 bases, with 16 bases spanning the gap. CDR1 is SGHRS and CDR2 is YFSETQ in the germline V gene. The length of the CDR3 is 14 residues.

This chain uses TRBV19 with TRBJ1-2; 8 bases are a match to TRBD1. Germline loops: CDR1 LNHDA, CDR2 SQIVND (reference sequence). The CDR3 contains 14 residues. V was pared by 4 bases and J by 7 bases, with 8 bases of the junction left unmatched. The CDR3 DNA follows: TGTGCCAGTAGTACCCGACAGGGGCTTATTGGCTACACCTTC. Protein sequence: CASSTRQGLIGYTF. The variable domain in full, completed from reference TRBV19 and TRBJ1-2, reads DGGITQSPKYLFRKEGQNVTLSCEQNLNHDAMYWYRQDPGQGLRLIYYSQIVNDFQKGDIAEGYSVSREKKESFPLTVTSAQKNPTAFYLCASSTRQGLIGYTFGSGTRLTVV.

The V and J genes are TRBV10-3 and TRBJ2-1; 9 nucleotides match TRBD2. With V trimmed by 7 bases and J by 10 bases, 8 bases remained unmatched. The length of the CDR3 is 13 residues. Germline-derived CDR1 and CDR2 are ENHRY and SYGVKD. CDR3 in amino acids: CAIKDSGSGEQFF. As DNA, the CDR3 is TGTGCCATCAAAGATAGCGGGAGTGGAGAGCAGTTCTTC.

The J gene is TRBJ1-1, the V gene TRBV19; a weak D match, TRBD1 (5 bases). The CDR3 extends over 14 amino acids. V lost 3 bases, J lost 0 bases, and 8 bases lay in between. Per the germline V gene, CDR1 is LNHDA and CDR2 is SQIVND (reference sequence). CDR3: CASSMGLLNTEAFF. The CDR3 DNA reads TGTGCCAGTAGTATGGGACTTTTGAACACTGAAGCTTTCTTT.

This clone was recorded once. The V gene is TRBV30, the J gene TRBJ1-6; tentative D call: TRBD1 (5 bases). The CDR3 consists of 14 residues. The germline V gene has CDR1 GTSNPN and CDR2 SVGIG (reference sequence). V lost 5 bases and J 3 bases, leaving 11 bases between the germline ends. In nucleotides, the CDR3 is TGTGCCTGGGTTGACAGACACTATAATTCACCCCTCCACTTT. Protein: CAWVDRHYNSPLHF.

The genes are TRBV5-1 and TRBJ2-5, with 13 bases identical to TRBD2. Germline V gives CDR1 SGHRS, CDR2 YFSETQ. V dropped 4 bases and J dropped 0; count of bases not matched to a gene: 3. This CDR3 has 16 residues. The CDR3, as DNA: TGCGCCAGCAGCCAACTAGCGGGGGGGTACCAAGAGACCCAGTACTTC. It specifies CASSQLAGGYQETQYF.

V usage is TRBV7-2 and J usage is TRBJ1-3; tentative D call: TRBD1 (5 bases). The CDR3 has 16 amino acids. Deletions cut 0 bases from V and 2 bases from J, with 11 bases between. Germline values: CDR1 SGHTA, CDR2 FQGNSA. CDR3 loop: CASSLARVRAGNTIYF. Written as DNA, the CDR3 is TGTGCCAGCAGCTTAGCCAGGGTCCGCGCTGGAAACACCATATATTTT.

The V call is TRBV5-1, the J call TRBJ1-5; 8 nucleotides line up with TRBD1. The CDR3 is 14 residues long. With 4 bases clipped from V and 7 bases from J, the junction kept 7 bases outside the gene matches. Germline V gene sequence: CDR1 SGHRS, CDR2 YFSETQ. The DNA for the CDR3 is TGCGCCAGCAGCATAGGACAGGGATCCCAGCCCCAGCATTTT. It specifies CASSIGQGSQPQHF.

The rearrangement joins TRBV4-2 to TRBJ2-1; tentative D call: TRBD1 (5 bases). The V end was cut by 1 base, the J end by 1 base, with 8 bases between. Germline V gives CDR1 LGHNA, CDR2 YNFKEQ. The CDR3 sequence is 15 residues long. This CDR3 reads CASSQGPGSYNEQFF. CDR3 bases: TGTGCCAGCAGCCAAGGACCAGGGTCCTACAATGAGCAGTTCTTC.

The J gene is TRBJ2-1, the V gene TRBV25-1, with 9 bases matching TRBD1. This CDR3 has 16 residues. Trimming took 1 base from V and 6 from J; bases not matched to a gene: 7. Germline V gives CDR1 MGHDK, CDR2 SYGVNS. The CDR3 DNA is TGTGCCAGCAGTGAATGGCAGGACAGGGGATTCAATGAGCAGTTCTTC. Protein product: CASSEWQDRGFNEQFF.

V and J are TRBV7-6 and TRBJ1-5, with D maybe TRBD1 (6 bases). This CDR3 has 16 residues. The V gene's germline CDR1 is SGHVS and CDR2 FNYEAQ. V was clipped by 6 bases and J by 1 base, with 16 bases between them. CDR3 sequence reads: CASSSRSGQSNQPQHF. The CDR3, as DNA: TGTGCCAGCAGTTCCCGATCGGGACAAAGCAATCAGCCCCAGCATTTT.